The text below deals with one TCR beta chain. The germline V gene has CDR1 MNHNS and CDR2 SASEGT. V was trimmed by 6 bases and J by 4 bases, leaving 6 bases between them. This CDR3 spans 11 amino acids. These data belong to a study of CD8+ T cells in alopecia areata. Extracted RNA was reverse transcribed, and the resulting cDNA served as sequencing template. Profiled with immunoSEQ multiplex PCR; TCRdb holds only in-frame clones, not every one. This table holds about 110,000 clones, almost 60% found once. The TCR sequence derives from a human donor in good health. The sample was CD8+ T cells sorted from blood. The genes are TRBV6-1 and TRBJ1-1; no definite D call. As DNA, the CDR3 is TGTGCCAGCAGGCGGGGCACTGAAGCTTTCTTT. Translation: CASRRGTEAFF.